What follows are 18 T cell receptor beta chains derived from one specimen sequenced in a study of cytomegalovirus exposure and HLA in healthy donors. Produced via immunoSEQ multiplex PCR; TCRdb's table is partial and in-frame only. The table has about 190,000 clones, about four fifths seen once. Sequencing was carried out using PBMCs. These receptors were taken from a woman aged 18-30 years in good health and CMV-seropositive.

This clone was recorded only once. The gene calls are TRBV27 and TRBJ2-7; 11 nucleotides line up with TRBD1. The junction had 5 bases not matched to a gene; V was cut back by 7 bases and J by 3 bases. Germline CDR1 is MNHEY and CDR2 is SMNVEV (reference sequence). The CDR3 spans 14 residues. This CDR3 reads CASKSGTGGYEQYF. For the CDR3, the DNA is TGTGCCAGCAAATCCGGGACAGGGGGCTACGAGCAGTACTTC.

J is TRBJ2-1 and V is TRBV4-1, with TRBD1 as a possible D gene (6 bases). Per the germline V gene, CDR1 is MGHRA and CDR2 is YSYEKL. CDR3 length: 15 residues. Trimming cost V 0 bases and J 9 bases, with 15 bases left between them. The CDR3 is CASSQDSGGLTEQFF. The CDR3 DNA sequence: TGCGCCAGCAGCCAAGACAGTGGGGGCCTGACTGAGCAGTTCTTC.

The chain is built from TRBV15 and TRBJ2-7; 8 bases agree with TRBD2. Germline loops: CDR1 LNHNV, CDR2 YYDKDF (reference sequence). After removal of 1 base from V and 3 bases from J, the junction contained 11 bases not matched to a gene. The CDR3 covers 17 residues. The CDR3 protein is CATSRGGGAGVSYEQYF. In DNA, the CDR3 is TGTGCCACCAGCAGAGGGGGGGGAGCGGGGGTAAGCTACGAGCAGTACTTC.

The genes are TRBV7-2 and TRBJ2-5; 7 bases align to TRBD1. The CDR3 is 12 amino acids. V gave up 5 bases and J gave up 9 bases; unmatched junction bases: 6. Germline V gene sequence: CDR1 SGHTA, CDR2 FQGNSA. CDR3 coding DNA: TGTGCCAGCAGCAGGGGGCGTGGTGCCCAGTACTTC. Amino acids: CASSRGRGAQYF.

This rearrangement joins TRBV18 to TRBJ1-1; the D is unclear. The V end lost 2 bases, the J end lost 11 bases, and 15 bases lay between the germline ends. This CDR3 has 13 residues. Germline CDR1 KGHSH, CDR2 LQKENI. CDR3 protein: CASSPGTLEYAFF. The CDR3 nucleotides are TGTGCCAGCTCACCAGGTACCCTCGAGTATGCTTTCTTT.

The CDR3 here is CASSQTSGGAGEQFF. The CDR3 DNA reads TGTGCCAGCAGCCAAACTAGCGGGGGGGCCGGTGAGCAGTTCTTC. V and J are TRBV25-1 and TRBJ2-1, with TRBD2 matching 13 bases. Looked up from germline, CDR1 is MGHDK and CDR2 is SYGVNS. V lost 6 bases and J lost 9; bases outside the gene matches: 8. The CDR3 is 15 amino acids.

The J gene is TRBJ2-7, the V gene TRBV9; D possibly corresponds to TRBD1 (5 bases). The CDR3 runs to 13 residues. V dropped 0 bases and J dropped 1 base, with 5 bases sitting between them. In germline, CDR1 is SGDLS, CDR2 YYNGEE. CDR3 loop: CASSVGQSYEQYF. The DNA for the CDR3 is TGTGCCAGCAGCGTAGGACAGTCCTACGAGCAGTACTTC.

CDR3 in amino acids: CASRYDTIYF. The CDR3 region has the DNA TGTGCCAGCCGCTACGACACCATATATTTT. The V gene is TRBV2, the J gene TRBJ1-3, with D unresolved. Trimming left V 8 bases short and J 8 bases short, with 7 bases between. The CDR3 has 10 residues. The germline gives CDR1 SNHLY, CDR2 FYNNEI. Based on the CDR3 plus reference TRBV2 and TRBJ1-3, the full variable domain is EPEVTQTPSHQVTQMGQEVILRCVPISNHLYFYWYRQILGQKVEFLVSFYNNEISEKSEIFDDQFSVERPDGSNFTLKIRSTKLEDSAMYFCASRYDTIYFGEGSWLTVV.

In its sample, this clone was seen once. The chain combines TRBV27 with TRBJ1-6; TRBD1 agrees at 8 bases. The CDR3 is 17 residues long. In germline, CDR1 is MNHEY, CDR2 SMNVEV (reference sequence). After removal of 4 bases from V and 7 bases from J, the junction contained 12 bases not matched to a gene. For the CDR3, the DNA is TGTGCCAGCAGTTATCACCCAGGGGGCGCCCAAAATTCACCCCTCCACTTT. This encodes CASSYHPGGAQNSPLHF.

In this sample, this clone turned up once. The J gene is TRBJ1-5, the V gene TRBV6-1, with 7 nucleotides matching TRBD1. CDR3 length: 15 amino acids. V shed 6 bases and J 2 bases; nucleotides not matched to a gene: 7. Germline assignment: CDR1 MNHNS and CDR2 SASEGT. CDR3 sequence (DNA): TGTGCCAGCAGCTGGCTCACAGGGGGCAATCAGCCCCAGCATTTT. It encodes CASSWLTGGNQPQHF.

The rearrangement uses TRBV5-5 and TRBJ2-3, with 12 nucleotides matching TRBD1. This CDR3 is 17 amino acids long. Germline lookup yields CDR1 SGHKS and CDR2 YYEKEE (reference sequence). V shed 0 bases and J 2 bases; nucleotides not matched to a gene: 4. The CDR3 loop is CASSLVMGQGATDTQYF. The CDR3, as DNA: TGTGCCAGCAGCTTGGTTATGGGACAGGGGGCCACAGATACGCAGTATTTT.

J is TRBJ1-5 and V is TRBV4-1; 9 nucleotides align to TRBD1. V trimming: 1 base; J trimming: 6 bases; junction bases outside the gene matches: 4. CDR1 is MGHRA and CDR2 is YSYEKL in the germline V gene. This CDR3 spans 15 amino acids. CDR3 amino acids: CASSQAGQGTQPQHF. CDR3 bases: TGCGCCAGCAGCCAAGCAGGACAGGGGACTCAGCCCCAGCATTTT.

This chain joins TRBV14 and TRBJ2-7; D perhaps matches TRBD2 (6 bases). Trimming left V 0 bases short and J 6 bases short, with 9 bases between. Per germline, CDR1 SGHDN and CDR2 FVKESK. There are 13 residues in the CDR3. This CDR3 reads CASSQDLRGEQYF. DNA of the CDR3: TGTGCCAGCAGCCAAGATTTGCGGGGCGAGCAGTACTTC.

The V gene is TRBV5-4, the J gene TRBJ1-4, with 11 bases lining up with TRBD1. There are 16 residues in the CDR3. Losses at the gene ends were 5 bases for V and 5 bases for J; bases not matched to a gene: 8. Germline CDR1 and CDR2: SGHNT and YYREEE (reference sequence). CDR3 sequence reads: CASSSGTGGGNEKLFF. The DNA of the CDR3 is TGTGCCAGCAGTTCCGGGACAGGGGGTGGGAATGAAAAACTGTTTTTT.

CDR3: CASGHKLEQYF. The CDR3 DNA sequence: TGTGCCAGCGGACATAAACTCGAGCAGTACTTC. The gene calls are TRBV21-1 and TRBJ2-7; TRBD1, the D gene given by the table, was not confirmed from the DNA. TRBV21-1 is labeled a pseudogene. CDR3 length: 11 residues.

The sample holds a few counts of this clone. This chain connects TRBV6-1 to TRBJ2-3; D unclear. The germline gives CDR1 MNHNS, CDR2 SASEGT. V was pared by 6 bases and J by 7 bases, with 14 bases between. The CDR3 sequence is 13 residues long. The CDR3, as DNA: TGTGCCAGCAGCCCCACCCTACTGAATACGCAGTATTTT. This codes for CASSPTLLNTQYF.

This clone was detected only once. This rearrangement joins TRBV6-1 to TRBJ2-7; D uncertain. The germline V gene encodes CDR1 MNHNS and CDR2 SASEGT. The CDR3 is 14 residues long. V was shortened by 3 bases and J by 0 bases, with 9 bases between the two germline ends. CDR3 residues: CASSDTVSSYEQYF. The CDR3 bases are TGTGCCAGCAGTGATACAGTAAGCTCCTACGAGCAGTACTTC.

The CDR3 nucleotides are TGTGCCAGCAGTCCCCTCGGGGGGCTGAGTCGGGAAAAACTGTTTTTT. Its protein is CASSPLGGLSREKLFF. This chain connects TRBV2 to TRBJ1-4; the D gene is possibly TRBD1 (6 bases). The CDR3 has 16 amino acids. Germline V gene data show CDR1 as SNHLY and CDR2 as FYNNEI. V gave up 5 bases and J gave up 8 bases, with 21 bases separating them.